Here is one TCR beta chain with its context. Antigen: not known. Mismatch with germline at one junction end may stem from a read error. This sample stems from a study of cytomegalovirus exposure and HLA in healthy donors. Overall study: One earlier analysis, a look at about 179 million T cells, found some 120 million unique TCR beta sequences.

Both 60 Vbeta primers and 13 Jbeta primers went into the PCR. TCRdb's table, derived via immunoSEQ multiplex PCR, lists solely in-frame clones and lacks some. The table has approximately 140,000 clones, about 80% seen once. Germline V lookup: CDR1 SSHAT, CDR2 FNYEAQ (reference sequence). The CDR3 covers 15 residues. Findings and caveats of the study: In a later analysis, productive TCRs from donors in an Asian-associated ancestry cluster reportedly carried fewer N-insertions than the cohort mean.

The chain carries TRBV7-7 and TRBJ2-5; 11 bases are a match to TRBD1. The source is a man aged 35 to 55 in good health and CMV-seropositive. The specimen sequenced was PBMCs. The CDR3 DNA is TGTGCTAGCAGCATGGACAGGGGGCATGGGGAGACCCAGTACTTC. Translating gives CASSMDRGHGETQYF.